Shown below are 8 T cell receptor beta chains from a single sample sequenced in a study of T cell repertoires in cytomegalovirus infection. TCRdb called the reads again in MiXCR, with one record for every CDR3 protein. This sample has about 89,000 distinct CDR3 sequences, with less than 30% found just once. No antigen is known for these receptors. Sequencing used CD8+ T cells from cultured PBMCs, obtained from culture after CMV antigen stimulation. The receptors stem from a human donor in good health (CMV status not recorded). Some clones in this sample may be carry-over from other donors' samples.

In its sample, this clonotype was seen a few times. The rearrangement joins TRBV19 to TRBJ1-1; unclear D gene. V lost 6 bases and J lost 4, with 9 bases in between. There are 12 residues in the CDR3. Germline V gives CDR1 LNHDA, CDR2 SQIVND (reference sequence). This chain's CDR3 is CASSYGFTEAFF. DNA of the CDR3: TGTGCCAGTAGCTATGGGTTCACTGAAGCTTTCTTT.

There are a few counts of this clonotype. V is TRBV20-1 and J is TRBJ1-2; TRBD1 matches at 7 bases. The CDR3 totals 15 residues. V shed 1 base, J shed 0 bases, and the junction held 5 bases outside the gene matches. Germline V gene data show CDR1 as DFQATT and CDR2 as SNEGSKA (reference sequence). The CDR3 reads CSARAEGQTNYGYTF. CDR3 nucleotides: TGCAGTGCTAGAGCCGAGGGACAGACTAACTATGGCTACACCTTC.

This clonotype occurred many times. The CDR3 DNA reads TGTGCCAGCAGTTTTTTCCGGAACGCAGGGGGCGGTACTGAAGCTTTCTTT. It is translated as CASSFFRNAGGGTEAFF. The J gene is TRBJ1-1, the V gene TRBV28; 8 bases match TRBD1. CDR1 is MDHEN, CDR2 SYDVKM, per germline. The CDR3 covers 17 residues. Unmatched junction bases numbered 14, after V lost 3 bases and J lost 5 bases.

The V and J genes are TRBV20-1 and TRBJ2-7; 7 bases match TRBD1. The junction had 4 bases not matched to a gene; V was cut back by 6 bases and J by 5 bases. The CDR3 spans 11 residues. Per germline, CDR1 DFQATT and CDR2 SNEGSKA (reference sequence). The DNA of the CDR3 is TGCAGTGCGACGGACAGGCACGAGCAGTACTTC. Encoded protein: CSATDRHEQYF.

The CDR3 protein is CASSSTGEETQYF. The CDR3 coding sequence is TGTGCCAGCAGCTCCACAGGGGAAGAGACCCAGTACTTC. The rearrangement links TRBV11-3 to TRBJ2-5; 7 bases agree with TRBD1. Germline V gene data show CDR1 as SGHNT and CDR2 as YENEEA. J gave up 3 bases and V 4 bases, and 2 bases lay outside the gene matches. The CDR3 has 13 amino acids.

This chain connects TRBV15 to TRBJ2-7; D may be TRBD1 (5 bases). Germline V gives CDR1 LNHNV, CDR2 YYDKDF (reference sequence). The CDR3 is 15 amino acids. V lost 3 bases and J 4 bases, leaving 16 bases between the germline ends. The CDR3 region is CATSSTQGGSYEQYF. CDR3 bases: TGTGCCACCAGCAGTACTCAGGGTGGGTCTTACGAGCAGTACTTC.

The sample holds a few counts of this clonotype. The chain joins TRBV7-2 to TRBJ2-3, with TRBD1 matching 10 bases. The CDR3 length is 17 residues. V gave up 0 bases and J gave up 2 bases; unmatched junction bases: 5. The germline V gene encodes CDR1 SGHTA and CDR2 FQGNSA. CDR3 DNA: TGTGCCAGCAGCTTAGCGGGGACAGGGGTTCTCACAGATACGCAGTATTTT. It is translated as CASSLAGTGVLTDTQYF.

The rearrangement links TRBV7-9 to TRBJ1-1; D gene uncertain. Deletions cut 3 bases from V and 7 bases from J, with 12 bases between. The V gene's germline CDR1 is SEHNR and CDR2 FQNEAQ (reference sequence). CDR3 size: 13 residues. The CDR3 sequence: CASSLPGLGEAFF. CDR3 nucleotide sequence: TGTGCCAGCAGCTTGCCGGGTTTAGGTGAAGCTTTCTTT.